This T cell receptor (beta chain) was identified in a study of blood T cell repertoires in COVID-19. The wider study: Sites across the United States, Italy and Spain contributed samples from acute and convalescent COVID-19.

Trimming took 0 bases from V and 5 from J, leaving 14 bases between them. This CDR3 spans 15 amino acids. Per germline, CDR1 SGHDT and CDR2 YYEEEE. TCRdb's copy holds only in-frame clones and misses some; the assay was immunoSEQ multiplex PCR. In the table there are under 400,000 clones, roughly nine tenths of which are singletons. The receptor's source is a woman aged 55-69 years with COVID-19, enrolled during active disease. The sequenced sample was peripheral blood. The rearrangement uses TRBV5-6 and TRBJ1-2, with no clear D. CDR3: CASSLVGPTYYGYTF. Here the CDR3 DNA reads TGTGCCAGCAGCTTGGTTGGTCCGACTTATTATGGCTACACCTTC.